Listed below are T cell receptor beta chains from one sample, sequenced in a study of T-cell reconstitution after alpha-beta-depleted transplantation in children. TCRdb reprocessed the PCR reads with MiXCR, giving one entry per CDR3 protein. The repertoire has some 15,000 distinct CDR3 sequences, approximately 5.3% of them found once; the top ten carry less than 7%. This sample comprised PBMCs, obtained before TCRalphabeta/CD19-depleted stem cell transplant. The source of these receptors is a boy aged 5-17 years with acute lymphoblastic leukemia, due to receive a stem cell transplant. Each CDR3 is given with its conserved first and last residue. D genes are given only for firm matches. Rows give clone size only sometimes, using once, few, many, or a class for an expanded clone.

V gene: TRBV5-5; D gene: -; CDR3 length: 14; J gene: TRBJ2-2; clone size: -; CDR3 protein: CASSPGLRSGELFF; CDR3 DNA: TGTGCCAGCAGCCCTGGACTGAGAAGCGGGGAGCTGTTTTTT
V gene: TRBV20-1; D gene: -; CDR3 length: 14; J gene: TRBJ1-1; clone size: many; CDR3 protein: CSARKGLQDTEAFF; CDR3 DNA: TGCAGTGCTAGGAAGGGGCTCCAGGACACTGAAGCTTTCTTT
V gene: TRBV4-2; D gene: TRBD2; CDR3 length: 21; J gene: TRBJ2-7; clone size: -; CDR3 protein: CASSPARLIAGGPRISYEQYF; CDR3 DNA: TGTGCCAGCAGCCCCGCGCGTCTGATAGCGGGAGGGCCTAGGATATCCTACGAGCAGTACTTC
V gene: TRBV4-1; D gene: -; CDR3 length: 15; J gene: TRBJ1-5; clone size: many; CDR3 protein: CASSQGGGSNQPQHF; CDR3 DNA: TGCGCCAGCAGCCAAGGGGGGGGAAGCAATCAGCCCCAGCATTTT
V gene: TRBV6-2/TRBV6-3; D gene: -; CDR3 length: 15; J gene: TRBJ2-1; clone size: medium-sized; CDR3 protein: CASRDGTSSYNEQFF; CDR3 DNA: TGTGCCAGCAGAGACGGGACGAGCTCCTACAATGAGCAGTTCTTC
V gene: TRBV5-5; D gene: -; CDR3 length: 15; J gene: TRBJ2-5; clone size: medium-sized; CDR3 protein: CASSAFSGPGETQYF; CDR3 DNA: TGTGCCAGCAGCGCGTTCTCGGGACCAGGGGAGACCCAGTACTTC
V gene: TRBV29-1; D gene: TRBD2; CDR3 length: 16; J gene: TRBJ2-1; clone size: many; CDR3 protein: CSVVGLAGGNNNEQFF; CDR3 DNA: TGCAGCGTAGTGGGACTAGCGGGGGGAAACAACAATGAGCAGTTCTTC
V gene: TRBV15; D gene: -; CDR3 length: 17; J gene: TRBJ2-5; clone size: many; CDR3 protein: CATSRDLAGPDQETQYF; CDR3 DNA: TGTGCCACCAGCAGAGATTTGGCGGGTCCGGACCAAGAGACCCAGTACTTC
V gene: TRBV6-1; D gene: -; CDR3 length: 14; J gene: TRBJ1-1; clone size: many; CDR3 protein: CASVGWGPSTEAFF; CDR3 DNA: TGCGCCAGCGTGGGCTGGGGGCCCTCTACTGAAGCTTTCTTT
V gene: TRBV2; D gene: -; CDR3 length: 13; J gene: TRBJ2-3; clone size: many; CDR3 protein: CASEPRGTDTQYF; CDR3 DNA: TGTGCCAGCGAGCCACGGGGCACAGATACGCAGTATTTT
V gene: TRBV20-1; D gene: -; CDR3 length: 16; J gene: TRBJ1-2; clone size: many; CDR3 protein: CSARDSKRVGSYGYTF; CDR3 DNA: TGCAGTGCTAGAGATAGTAAAAGGGTGGGGAGCTATGGCTACACCTTC
V gene: TRBV11-2; D gene: TRBD2; CDR3 length: 19; J gene: TRBJ2-1; clone size: many; CDR3 protein: CASSLILAGGPKDYNEQFF; CDR3 DNA: TGTGCCAGCAGCCTAATACTAGCGGGAGGGCCGAAGGACTACAATGAGCAGTTCTTC
V gene: TRBV28; D gene: -; CDR3 length: 17; J gene: TRBJ1-3; clone size: many; CDR3 protein: CASSPRDPNPSGNTIYF; CDR3 DNA: TGTGCCAGCAGTCCGAGGGACCCGAACCCCTCTGGAAACACCATATATTTT
V gene: TRBV7-8; D gene: -; CDR3 length: 15; J gene: TRBJ2-5; clone size: once; CDR3 protein: CASSLGGRGSETQYF; CDR3 DNA: TGTGCCAGCAGCTTGGGGGGGCGGGGTTCAGAGACCCAGTACTTC
V gene: TRBV7-9; D gene: -; CDR3 length: 17; J gene: TRBJ1-1; clone size: many; CDR3 protein: CASSQQPWVLMNTEAFF; CDR3 DNA: TGTGCCAGCAGCCAACAGCCGTGGGTTTTGATGAACACTGAAGCTTTCTTT
V gene: TRBV6-2/TRBV6-3; D gene: -; CDR3 length: 14; J gene: TRBJ2-1; clone size: many; CDR3 protein: CASGSVLSYNEQFF; CDR3 DNA: TGTGCCAGCGGTAGCGTCCTCTCCTACAATGAGCAGTTCTTC
V gene: TRBV28; D gene: TRBD2; CDR3 length: 14; J gene: TRBJ2-3; clone size: many; CDR3 protein: CASSLGGGTNTQYF; CDR3 DNA: TGTGCCAGCAGTTTAGGAGGAGGGACTAATACGCAGTATTTT
V gene: TRBV28; D gene: TRBD2; CDR3 length: 15; J gene: TRBJ2-7; clone size: many; CDR3 protein: CASRAQNLAGDEQYF; CDR3 DNA: TGTGCCAGCAGGGCCCAAAATCTAGCGGGGGATGAGCAGTACTTC
V gene: TRBV7-2; D gene: -; CDR3 length: 13; J gene: TRBJ1-2; clone size: many; CDR3 protein: CASSLVQGDGYTF; CDR3 DNA: TGTGCCAGCAGCTTAGTACAGGGTGATGGCTACACCTTC
V gene: TRBV19; D gene: TRBD1; CDR3 length: 15; J gene: TRBJ1-4; clone size: many; CDR3 protein: CASSRDRATNEKLFF; CDR3 DNA: TGTGCCAGTAGTCGGGACAGAGCAACTAATGAAAAACTGTTTTTT
V gene: TRBV20-1; D gene: -; CDR3 length: 16; J gene: TRBJ1-1; clone size: many; CDR3 protein: CSAISKWDYINTEAFF; CDR3 DNA: TGCAGTGCTATATCGAAATGGGACTACATCAACACTGAAGCTTTCTTT
V gene: TRBV11-2; D gene: TRBD2; CDR3 length: 14; J gene: TRBJ2-5; clone size: many; CDR3 protein: CASSLAGGKETQYF; CDR3 DNA: TGTGCCAGCAGCTTAGCGGGAGGGAAAGAGACCCAGTACTTC
V gene: TRBV7-9; D gene: -; CDR3 length: 14; J gene: TRBJ1-2; clone size: few; CDR3 protein: CASSLPGTWHGYTF; CDR3 DNA: TGTGCCAGCAGCTTACCCGGCACTTGGCATGGCTACACCTTC
V gene: TRBV4-3; D gene: TRBD2; CDR3 length: 15; J gene: TRBJ2-4; clone size: many; CDR3 protein: CASSQERLAGGPAYF; CDR3 DNA: TGCGCCAGCAGCCAAGAGAGGCTAGCGGGAGGGCCGGCGTACTTC
V gene: TRBV6-2/TRBV6-3; D gene: TRBD1; CDR3 length: 16; J gene: TRBJ1-1; clone size: many; CDR3 protein: CASSRPSGGTGYEAFF; CDR3 DNA: TGTGCCAGCAGCCGCCCTTCAGGGGGGACAGGGTACGAAGCTTTCTTT
V gene: TRBV7-3; D gene: TRBD2; CDR3 length: 15; J gene: TRBJ2-7; clone size: many; CDR3 protein: CASSLGLSGAYEQYF; CDR3 DNA: TGTGCCAGCAGCTTAGGATTGAGCGGGGCCTACGAGCAGTACTTC
V gene: TRBV7-9; D gene: -; CDR3 length: 13; J gene: TRBJ1-1; clone size: many; CDR3 protein: CASSRGPGTEAFF; CDR3 DNA: TGTGCCAGCAGCCGGGGCCCGGGCACTGAAGCTTTCTTT
V gene: TRBV28; D gene: -; CDR3 length: 14; J gene: TRBJ1-2; clone size: many; CDR3 protein: CASSLGQGNYGYTF; CDR3 DNA: TGTGCCAGCAGTTTAGGGCAGGGGAACTATGGCTACACCTTC
V gene: TRBV12-3/TRBV12-4; D gene: TRBD2; CDR3 length: 19; J gene: TRBJ2-7; clone size: many; CDR3 protein: CASSASWTSGRGRTYEQYF; CDR3 DNA: TGTGCCAGCAGCGCGTCGTGGACTAGCGGGAGGGGACGAACCTACGAGCAGTACTTC
V gene: TRBV18; D gene: -; CDR3 length: 13; J gene: TRBJ2-5; clone size: many; CDR3 protein: CASSQGVSETQYF; CDR3 DNA: TGTGCCAGCTCACAGGGGGTTTCAGAGACCCAGTACTTC
V gene: TRBV4-3; D gene: TRBD2; CDR3 length: 18; J gene: TRBJ2-7; clone size: many; CDR3 protein: CASSPALFGGGPSYEQYF; CDR3 DNA: TGCGCCAGCAGCCCTGCCCTCTTTGGCGGGGGGCCCTCCTACGAGCAGTACTTC
V gene: TRBV28; D gene: TRBD2; CDR3 length: 17; J gene: TRBJ2-7; clone size: many; CDR3 protein: CASSLPLAGNSSYEQYF; CDR3 DNA: TGTGCCAGCTCCCTCCCACTAGCGGGGAACAGCTCCTACGAGCAGTACTTC
V gene: TRBV7-9; D gene: -; CDR3 length: 15; J gene: TRBJ1-3; clone size: many; CDR3 protein: CASSSLYSSGNTIYF; CDR3 DNA: TGTGCCAGCAGCTCACTATACAGCTCTGGAAACACCATATATTTT
V gene: TRBV19; D gene: TRBD2; CDR3 length: 16; J gene: TRBJ2-3; clone size: many; CDR3 protein: CASSYLLAGYPDTQYF; CDR3 DNA: TGTGCCAGTAGCTATCTCCTAGCGGGATATCCAGATACGCAGTATTTT
V gene: TRBV28; D gene: -; CDR3 length: 15; J gene: TRBJ2-5; clone size: many; CDR3 protein: CASGVGGPLRETQYF; CDR3 DNA: TGTGCCAGCGGCGTGGGGGGTCCGCTGAGAGAGACCCAGTACTTC
V gene: TRBV7-2; D gene: -; CDR3 length: 14; J gene: TRBJ2-5; clone size: many; CDR3 protein: CASSLDWFRGTQYF; CDR3 DNA: TGTGCCAGCAGCCTTGACTGGTTCAGGGGGACCCAGTACTTC
V gene: TRBV4-1; D gene: TRBD2; CDR3 length: 16; J gene: TRBJ2-1; clone size: many; CDR3 protein: CASSQQAGGAYNEQFF; CDR3 DNA: TGCGCCAGCAGCCAACAAGCGGGGGGAGCCTACAATGAGCAGTTCTTC
V gene: TRBV20-1; D gene: -; CDR3 length: 16; J gene: TRBJ2-7; clone size: many; CDR3 protein: CSASYKGGGRRYEQYF; CDR3 DNA: TGCAGTGCTAGTTACAAAGGGGGCGGGAGAAGGTACGAGCAGTACTTC